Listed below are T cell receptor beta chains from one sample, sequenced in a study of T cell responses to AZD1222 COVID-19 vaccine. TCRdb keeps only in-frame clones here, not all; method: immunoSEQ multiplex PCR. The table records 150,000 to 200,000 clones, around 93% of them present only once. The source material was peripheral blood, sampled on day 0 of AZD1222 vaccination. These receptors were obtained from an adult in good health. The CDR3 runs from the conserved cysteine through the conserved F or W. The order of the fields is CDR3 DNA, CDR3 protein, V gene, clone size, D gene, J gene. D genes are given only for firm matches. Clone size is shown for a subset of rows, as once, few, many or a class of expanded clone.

CDR3nt: TGTGCCAGCAGCTTAGATGAGGGACTGGAAGGAAACACCATATATTTT
CDR3aa: CASSLDEGLEGNTIYF
v_gene: TRBV7-6
abundance: NA
d_gene: NA
j_gene: TRBJ1-3

CDR3nt: TGTGCCAGCAGTTTCCGCGGGAGAACGGCAGATACGCAGTATTTT
CDR3aa: CASSFRGRTADTQYF
v_gene: TRBV6-2/TRBV6-3
abundance: NA
d_gene: TRBD2
j_gene: TRBJ2-3

CDR3nt: TGTGCCAGCATAAGGCTCGATGGTGGGTCCACTGAAGCTTTCTTT
CDR3aa: CASIRLDGGSTEAFF
v_gene: TRBV3-1/TRBV3-2
abundance: NA
d_gene: NA
j_gene: TRBJ1-1

CDR3nt: TGTGCCAGCGGGACTAGCGGGCTCATGGGGCAGTTCTTC
CDR3aa: CASGTSGLMGQFF
v_gene: TRBV9
abundance: NA
d_gene: TRBD2
j_gene: TRBJ2-1

CDR3nt: TGTGCCAGCAGTTTTAATAGTGGGACAGCACGTCAGCCCCAGCATTTT
CDR3aa: CASSFNSGTARQPQHF
v_gene: TRBV6-5
abundance: NA
d_gene: TRBD1
j_gene: TRBJ1-5

CDR3nt: TGTGCCATCAAAGACGCGACTGCAACCGGGGAGCTGTTTTTT
CDR3aa: CAIKDATATGELFF
v_gene: TRBV10-3
abundance: NA
d_gene: NA
j_gene: TRBJ2-2

CDR3nt: TGTGCCAGCAGTGAAGCGTGGCCATACTACGAGCAGTACTTC
CDR3aa: CASSEAWPYYEQYF
v_gene: TRBV6-1
abundance: NA
d_gene: NA
j_gene: TRBJ2-7

CDR3nt: TGTGCCAGCAGCGAAGCTGTGGTAGACACCATATATTTT
CDR3aa: CASSEAVVDTIYF
v_gene: TRBV6-1
abundance: once
d_gene: NA
j_gene: TRBJ1-3

CDR3nt: TGCGCCAGCAGCTTGAGTAGGCGGATCCCCCCCACAGATACGCAGTATTTT
CDR3aa: CASSLSRRIPPTDTQYF
v_gene: TRBV5-1
abundance: NA
d_gene: NA
j_gene: TRBJ2-3

CDR3nt: TGTGCCAGCAGCTTGGCAGGGCGATATAGCAATCAGCCCCAGCATTTT
CDR3aa: CASSLAGRYSNQPQHF
v_gene: TRBV5-6
abundance: NA
d_gene: NA
j_gene: TRBJ1-5

CDR3nt: TGTGCCAGCAGTTCCCGGGGCAGGGAATTCGGTAACTATGGCTACACCTTC
CDR3aa: CASSSRGREFGNYGYTF
v_gene: TRBV5-6
abundance: NA
d_gene: NA
j_gene: TRBJ1-2

CDR3nt: TGTGCCAGCAGCTTGGCGAGGGTTTTGTCTCATTCACCCCTCCACTTT
CDR3aa: CASSLARVLSHSPLHF
v_gene: TRBV7-8
abundance: once
d_gene: NA
j_gene: TRBJ1-6

CDR3nt: TGTGCCAGCTCACGGCTTGCCGGGACAGGGACCCAAGAGACCCAGTACTTC
CDR3aa: CASSRLAGTGTQETQYF
v_gene: TRBV18
abundance: NA
d_gene: TRBD1
j_gene: TRBJ2-5

CDR3nt: TGTGCCAGCTCACCGAGGACAGGCTCTAACCAAGAGACCCAGTACTTC
CDR3aa: CASSPRTGSNQETQYF
v_gene: TRBV18
abundance: NA
d_gene: TRBD1
j_gene: TRBJ2-5

CDR3nt: TGTGCCTGGAGCATCGGGCGTTCTGGAAACACCATATATTTT
CDR3aa: CAWSIGRSGNTIYF
v_gene: TRBV30
abundance: NA
d_gene: NA
j_gene: TRBJ1-3

CDR3nt: TGTGCCAGCACCCTGACAGGGGAGTATGGCTACACCTTC
CDR3aa: CASTLTGEYGYTF
v_gene: TRBV12-3/TRBV12-4
abundance: NA
d_gene: TRBD1
j_gene: TRBJ1-2

CDR3nt: TGTGCCAGCAGTTCAGGGTCTAGAAATGAGCAGTTCTTC
CDR3aa: CASSSGSRNEQFF
v_gene: TRBV28
abundance: NA
d_gene: NA
j_gene: TRBJ2-1

CDR3nt: TGTGCCAGCAGTGAAGCCTTTGGTTTCCAAGGGAGCAATCAGCCCCAGCATTTT
CDR3aa: CASSEAFGFQGSNQPQHF
v_gene: TRBV2
abundance: NA
d_gene: NA
j_gene: TRBJ1-5

CDR3nt: TGTGCCACCAGTGATAGGGGACAGGTGAACACCGGGGAGCTGTTTTTT
CDR3aa: CATSDRGQVNTGELFF
v_gene: TRBV24-1
abundance: NA
d_gene: TRBD1
j_gene: TRBJ2-2

CDR3nt: TGTGCCAGCAGCCCGGGCGGGGCCCGGAACACTGAAGCTTTCTTT
CDR3aa: CASSPGGARNTEAFF
v_gene: TRBV5-5
abundance: NA
d_gene: NA
j_gene: TRBJ1-1

CDR3nt: TGTGCCAGCAGTCCCCTGGGAAGGGGGGACACTGAAGCTTTCTTT
CDR3aa: CASSPLGRGDTEAFF
v_gene: TRBV6-6
abundance: NA
d_gene: NA
j_gene: TRBJ1-1

CDR3nt: TGTGCCAGCAGTTTATCCCACACTGGCTCCTATAATTCACCCCTCCACTTT
CDR3aa: CASSLSHTGSYNSPLHF
v_gene: TRBV27
abundance: NA
d_gene: NA
j_gene: TRBJ1-6

CDR3nt: TGTGCCAGCAGCTTAGCAGAGACGAACACCGGGGAGCTGTTTTTT
CDR3aa: CASSLAETNTGELFF
v_gene: TRBV7-8
abundance: NA
d_gene: NA
j_gene: TRBJ2-2

CDR3nt: TGTGCCAGCTCACCTACGACAGGGTCCGACACTGAAGCTTTCTTT
CDR3aa: CASSPTTGSDTEAFF
v_gene: TRBV18
abundance: NA
d_gene: TRBD1
j_gene: TRBJ1-1

CDR3nt: TGTGCCTGGATGCACCCGAGGGACTACACCTTC
CDR3aa: CAWMHPRDYTF
v_gene: TRBV30
abundance: NA
d_gene: NA
j_gene: TRBJ1-2

CDR3nt: TGTGCCAGCAGTTTAGGTACGGGGGGCGGCCGTTATGGCTACACCTTC
CDR3aa: CASSLGTGGGRYGYTF
v_gene: TRBV27
abundance: NA
d_gene: NA
j_gene: TRBJ1-2

CDR3nt: TGTGCCAGCAGCTTGGCCCTGCTCCCGAACAATGAGCAGTTCTTC
CDR3aa: CASSLALLPNNEQFF
v_gene: TRBV5-6
abundance: NA
d_gene: NA
j_gene: TRBJ2-1

CDR3nt: TGTGCCAGCAGACCCCGGGAAACCCCCTCCTACAATGAGCAGTTCTTC
CDR3aa: CASRPRETPSYNEQFF
v_gene: TRBV2
abundance: NA
d_gene: NA
j_gene: TRBJ2-1

CDR3nt: TGTGCCAGCAGCGCCGGACTAGCGGGAGGGGTAGATGAGCAGTTCTTC
CDR3aa: CASSAGLAGGVDEQFF
v_gene: TRBV9
abundance: few
d_gene: TRBD2
j_gene: TRBJ2-1

CDR3nt: TGTGCCAGCAGTTTTACCAGGGCGGGGACTGAAGCTTTCTTT
CDR3aa: CASSFTRAGTEAFF
v_gene: TRBV28
abundance: NA
d_gene: NA
j_gene: TRBJ1-1

CDR3nt: TGTGCCAGCCTTAGATTACCGGGACAGGGATTCACAGATACGCAGTATTTT
CDR3aa: CASLRLPGQGFTDTQYF
v_gene: TRBV2
abundance: once
d_gene: TRBD1
j_gene: TRBJ2-3

CDR3nt: TGTGCCAGCTCACTACTGCAGGGGGCGGATAATTCACCCCTCCACTTT
CDR3aa: CASSLLQGADNSPLHF
v_gene: TRBV18
abundance: NA
d_gene: TRBD1
j_gene: TRBJ1-6

CDR3nt: TGTGCCTGGAGTGTCGGGGGCTATGGCTACACCTTC
CDR3aa: CAWSVGGYGYTF
v_gene: TRBV30
abundance: NA
d_gene: NA
j_gene: TRBJ1-2

CDR3nt: TGTGCCAGCACCTCCAGGGGTCGAGTTGGGGAAGAGACCCAGTACTTC
CDR3aa: CASTSRGRVGEETQYF
v_gene: TRBV7-9
abundance: NA
d_gene: NA
j_gene: TRBJ2-5

CDR3nt: TGCGCCAGCAGCAGAGGGGCAGACCCAACCGGGGAGCTGTTTTTT
CDR3aa: CASSRGADPTGELFF
v_gene: TRBV5-1
abundance: few
d_gene: NA
j_gene: TRBJ2-2

CDR3nt: TGCGCCAGCAGCCAAGCTTGGGGCACAGATACGCAGTATTTT
CDR3aa: CASSQAWGTDTQYF
v_gene: TRBV4-1
abundance: NA
d_gene: NA
j_gene: TRBJ2-3

CDR3nt: TGTGCCAGCAGTACGACAGTTAGCTCTGGAAACACCATATATTTT
CDR3aa: CASSTTVSSGNTIYF
v_gene: TRBV6-5
abundance: NA
d_gene: NA
j_gene: TRBJ1-3

CDR3nt: TGTGCCAGCAGTTTAGGGGGGAGGAGAAATCAGCCCCAGCATTTT
CDR3aa: CASSLGGRRNQPQHF
v_gene: TRBV28
abundance: NA
d_gene: NA
j_gene: TRBJ1-5

CDR3nt: TGTGCCCTCAGTGGGGGGAAAGCTAACTATGGCTACACCTTC
CDR3aa: CALSGGKANYGYTF
v_gene: TRBV7-2
abundance: NA
d_gene: NA
j_gene: TRBJ1-2

CDR3nt: TGTGCCAGCAGGAGGGGGGAGTACGAGCAGTACTTC
CDR3aa: CASRRGEYEQYF
v_gene: TRBV2
abundance: NA
d_gene: NA
j_gene: TRBJ2-7

CDR3nt: TGTGCCAGCAGTTTAGGGGGGACAGGGGCCTATGGCTACACCTTC
CDR3aa: CASSLGGTGAYGYTF
v_gene: TRBV28
abundance: NA
d_gene: TRBD1
j_gene: TRBJ1-2

CDR3nt: TGTGCCAGCAGCTTAGCCGGGGGGCGGCGGAATGAGCAGTTCTTC
CDR3aa: CASSLAGGRRNEQFF
v_gene: TRBV7-2
abundance: NA
d_gene: NA
j_gene: TRBJ2-1

CDR3nt: TGCGCCAGCAGCCCTGGGGGGGCTCGGGGGAACACTGAAGCTTTCTTT
CDR3aa: CASSPGGARGNTEAFF
v_gene: TRBV5-1
abundance: NA
d_gene: NA
j_gene: TRBJ1-1

CDR3nt: TGCGCCAGCAGCCAAGATCGGGGACAGAAGAACACTGAAGCTTTCTTT
CDR3aa: CASSQDRGQKNTEAFF
v_gene: TRBV4-3
abundance: NA
d_gene: TRBD1
j_gene: TRBJ1-1

CDR3nt: TGTGCCAGCTCACCAGGTGACCGCAGGGGAGCCTATGGCTACACCTTC
CDR3aa: CASSPGDRRGAYGYTF
v_gene: TRBV18
abundance: NA
d_gene: NA
j_gene: TRBJ1-2

CDR3nt: TGTGCCATCAGTGAGTGGTCGAATGAAAAACTGTTTTTT
CDR3aa: CAISEWSNEKLFF
v_gene: TRBV10-3
abundance: NA
d_gene: NA
j_gene: TRBJ1-4

CDR3nt: TGTGCCGGTACAGGGGGCTCGAACACCGGGGAGCTGTTTTTT
CDR3aa: CAGTGGSNTGELFF
v_gene: TRBV30
abundance: NA
d_gene: TRBD1
j_gene: TRBJ2-2

CDR3nt: TGTGCCAGTATGGACAGGGCCCTATATGGCTACACCTTC
CDR3aa: CASMDRALYGYTF
v_gene: TRBV12-3/TRBV12-4
abundance: NA
d_gene: TRBD1
j_gene: TRBJ1-2

CDR3nt: TGTGCCAGCAGCTTTGAGCAGCGGCCCCAGCATTTT
CDR3aa: CASSFEQRPQHF
v_gene: TRBV7-9
abundance: NA
d_gene: NA
j_gene: TRBJ1-5

CDR3nt: TGTGCCAGCAGCCAGGCGGGGGGGAGCGCCGCGATCCAGGGTGGAAACACCATATATTTT
CDR3aa: CASSQAGGSAAIQGGNTIYF
v_gene: TRBV4-2
abundance: once
d_gene: NA
j_gene: TRBJ1-3

CDR3nt: TGTGCCAGCAGCCCCAGGACTAGCGGGGGGAACACCGGGGAGCTGTTTTTT
CDR3aa: CASSPRTSGGNTGELFF
v_gene: TRBV6-4
abundance: NA
d_gene: TRBD2
j_gene: TRBJ2-2

CDR3nt: TGTGCCACCTCAGGAGGAACCCCTAACTATGGCTACACCTTC
CDR3aa: CATSGGTPNYGYTF
v_gene: TRBV6-5
abundance: NA
d_gene: NA
j_gene: TRBJ1-2

CDR3nt: TGTGCCAGCAGCTCGAGGGAGCGGAGCGGGGAATTCAATGAGCAGTTCTTC
CDR3aa: CASSSRERSGEFNEQFF
v_gene: TRBV7-9
abundance: NA
d_gene: TRBD2
j_gene: TRBJ2-1

CDR3nt: TGTGCCAGCAGCTTGAGCAGGGCTGAAAAACTGTTTTTT
CDR3aa: CASSLSRAEKLFF
v_gene: TRBV5-4
abundance: once
d_gene: NA
j_gene: TRBJ1-4

CDR3nt: TGTGCCAGCAGCTTCCGACGGCGGAACACTGAAGCTTTCTTT
CDR3aa: CASSFRRRNTEAFF
v_gene: TRBV11-2
abundance: NA
d_gene: NA
j_gene: TRBJ1-1

CDR3nt: TGTGCCAGCAGCTTTGGTGGGGTCATAGCTAACTATGGCTACACCTTC
CDR3aa: CASSFGGVIANYGYTF
v_gene: TRBV7-9
abundance: NA
d_gene: NA
j_gene: TRBJ1-2

CDR3nt: TGTGCCGCTTCCCCCGTCCATGGGACAGGGGGCTCCTACAATGAGCAGTTCTTC
CDR3aa: CAASPVHGTGGSYNEQFF
v_gene: TRBV10-3
abundance: NA
d_gene: TRBD1
j_gene: TRBJ2-1

CDR3nt: TGTGCCAGCAGTAAGACGGAGGCGACCTCCTACAATGAGCAGTTCTTC
CDR3aa: CASSKTEATSYNEQFF
v_gene: TRBV11-3
abundance: NA
d_gene: NA
j_gene: TRBJ2-1

CDR3nt: TGTGCCAGCAGTTCACAGGGTTACGGTGAAGCTTTCTTT
CDR3aa: CASSSQGYGEAFF
v_gene: TRBV27
abundance: NA
d_gene: NA
j_gene: TRBJ1-1

CDR3nt: TGTGCCAGCAGTTACTCCGCAGTATATGGCTACACCTTC
CDR3aa: CASSYSAVYGYTF
v_gene: TRBV6-6
abundance: NA
d_gene: NA
j_gene: TRBJ1-2